This record concerns one T cell receptor (beta chain) sequence. Under the authors' procedure: Amplifying reference gene primers gave estimates of nucleated cell counts. Produced via immunoSEQ multiplex PCR; TCRdb's table is partial and in-frame only. The V and J calls and clone size are taken from that table; D and trimming were inferred from the DNA. This sample has about 67,000 clones, with 85% to 90% found just once. These data originate in a study of blood T cell repertoires in COVID-19. The CDR3 has 13 amino acids. CDR1 is SNHLY, CDR2 FYNNEI, per germline. The trim removed 6 bases at V and 5 bases at J, leaving 6 bases unmatched.

The gene calls are TRBV2 and TRBJ1-2; TRBD1 matches at 7 bases. This receptor was identified in a woman aged 55-70 years with acute or convalescent COVID-19. Sequenced: peripheral blood. Here the CDR3 DNA reads TGTGCCAGCAGGGGACAGCGGAGTTATGGCTACACCTTC. It encodes CASRGQRSYGYTF.